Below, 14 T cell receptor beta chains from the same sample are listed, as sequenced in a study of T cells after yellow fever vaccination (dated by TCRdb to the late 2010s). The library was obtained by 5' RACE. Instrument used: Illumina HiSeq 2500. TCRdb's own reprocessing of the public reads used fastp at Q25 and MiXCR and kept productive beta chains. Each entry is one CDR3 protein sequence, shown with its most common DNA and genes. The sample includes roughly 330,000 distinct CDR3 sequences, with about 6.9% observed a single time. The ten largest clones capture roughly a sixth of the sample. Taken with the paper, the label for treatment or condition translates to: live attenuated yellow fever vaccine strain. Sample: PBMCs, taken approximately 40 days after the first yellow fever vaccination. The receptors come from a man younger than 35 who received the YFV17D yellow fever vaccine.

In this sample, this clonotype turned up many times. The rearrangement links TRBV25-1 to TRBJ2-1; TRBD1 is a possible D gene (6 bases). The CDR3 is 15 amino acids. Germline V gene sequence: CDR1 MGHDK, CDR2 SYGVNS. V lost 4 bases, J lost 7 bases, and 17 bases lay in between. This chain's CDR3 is CASSAAPGDRNEQFF. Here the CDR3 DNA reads TGTGCCAGCAGTGCCGCACCAGGGGATCGGAATGAGCAGTTCTTC.

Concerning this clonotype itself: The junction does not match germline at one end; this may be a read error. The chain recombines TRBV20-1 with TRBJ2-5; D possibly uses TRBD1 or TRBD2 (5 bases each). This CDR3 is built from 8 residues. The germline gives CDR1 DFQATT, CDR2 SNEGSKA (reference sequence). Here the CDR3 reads CSPNVGDF. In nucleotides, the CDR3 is TGCAGTCCTAACGTGGGGGACTTC.

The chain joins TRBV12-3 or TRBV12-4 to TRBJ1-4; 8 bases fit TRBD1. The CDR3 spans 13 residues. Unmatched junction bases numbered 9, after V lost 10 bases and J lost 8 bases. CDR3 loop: CATAPQGEEKLFF. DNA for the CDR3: TGTGCCACCGCCCCACAGGGGGAGGAAAAACTGTTTTTT.

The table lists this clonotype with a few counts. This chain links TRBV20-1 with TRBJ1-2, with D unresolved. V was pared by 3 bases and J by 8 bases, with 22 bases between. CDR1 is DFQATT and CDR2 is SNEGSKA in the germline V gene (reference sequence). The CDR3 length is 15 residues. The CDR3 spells CSASERASRLGGYTF. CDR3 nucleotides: TGCAGTGCTAGTGAGAGGGCATCCCGGTTGGGCGGCTACACCTTC.

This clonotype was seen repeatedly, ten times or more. CDR3 sequence: CASSLGDRAHNEQFF. The CDR3 nucleotides are TGTGCCAGCAGCTTAGGGGACAGGGCCCACAATGAGCAGTTCTTC. V gene TRBV7-9 combines with J gene TRBJ2-1; 9 nucleotides agree with TRBD1. The CDR3 runs 15 residues. The V gene end was trimmed by 1 base and the J gene end by 5 bases; junction bases not matched to a gene: 3. From germline, CDR1 is SEHNR and CDR2 FQNEAQ (reference sequence).

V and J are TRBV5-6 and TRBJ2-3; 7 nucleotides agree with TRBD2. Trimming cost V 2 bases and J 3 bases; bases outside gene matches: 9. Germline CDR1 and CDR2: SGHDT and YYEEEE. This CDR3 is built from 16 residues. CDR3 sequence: CASSFRVAGDTDTQYF. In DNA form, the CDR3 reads TGTGCCAGCAGCTTCCGAGTCGCGGGGGATACAGATACGCAGTATTTT.

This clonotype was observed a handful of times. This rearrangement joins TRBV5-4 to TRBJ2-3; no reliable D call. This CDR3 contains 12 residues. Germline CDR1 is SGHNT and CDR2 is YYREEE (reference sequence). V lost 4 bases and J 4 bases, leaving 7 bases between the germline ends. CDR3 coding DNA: TGTGCCAGCAGCCGGGTTGCAGATACGCAGTATTTT. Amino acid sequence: CASSRVADTQYF.

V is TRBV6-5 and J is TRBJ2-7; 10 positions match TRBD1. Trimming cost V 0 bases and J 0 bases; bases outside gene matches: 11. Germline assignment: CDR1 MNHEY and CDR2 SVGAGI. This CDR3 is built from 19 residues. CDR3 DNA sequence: TGTGCCAGCAGTTACTCTCTAGGACAGGGGGTTCCACTCTCCTACGAGCAGTACTTC. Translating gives CASSYSLGQGVPLSYEQYF.

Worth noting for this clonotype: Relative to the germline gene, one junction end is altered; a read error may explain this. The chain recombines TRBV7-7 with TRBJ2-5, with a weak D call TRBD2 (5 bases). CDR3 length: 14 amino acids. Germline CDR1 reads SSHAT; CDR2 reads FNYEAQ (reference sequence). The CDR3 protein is CASSFGVAVETQYF. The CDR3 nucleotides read TGTGCTAGCAGCTTCGGGGTAGCTGTCGAGACCCAGTACTTC. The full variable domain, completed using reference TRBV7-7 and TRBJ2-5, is GAGVSQSPRYKVTKRGQDVTLRCDPISSHATLYWYQQALGQGPEFLTYFNYEAQPDKSGLPSDRFSAERPEGSISTLTIQRTEQRDSAMYRCASSFGVAVETQYFGPGTRLLVL.

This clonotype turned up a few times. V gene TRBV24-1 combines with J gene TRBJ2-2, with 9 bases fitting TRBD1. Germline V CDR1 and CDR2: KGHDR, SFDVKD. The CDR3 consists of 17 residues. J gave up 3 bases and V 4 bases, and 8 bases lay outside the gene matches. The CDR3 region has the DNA TGTGCCACCAGTGAGATCCGACAGGGGGGAGACACCGGGGAGCTGTTTTTT. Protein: CATSEIRQGGDTGELFF.

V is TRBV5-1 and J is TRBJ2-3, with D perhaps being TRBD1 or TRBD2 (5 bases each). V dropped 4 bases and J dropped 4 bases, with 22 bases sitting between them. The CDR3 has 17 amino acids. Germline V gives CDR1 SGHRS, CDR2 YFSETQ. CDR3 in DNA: TGCGCCAGCAGCATCGAACCGGGGCCCAGAGGCGCAGATACGCAGTATTTT. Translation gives CASSIEPGPRGADTQYF.

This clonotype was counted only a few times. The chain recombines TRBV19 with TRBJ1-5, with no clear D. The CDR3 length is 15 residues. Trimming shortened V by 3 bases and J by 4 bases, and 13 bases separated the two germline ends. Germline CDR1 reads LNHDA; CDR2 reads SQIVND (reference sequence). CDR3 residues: CASSISPSRNQPQHF. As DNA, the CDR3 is TGTGCCAGTAGTATTTCCCCCAGCAGAAATCAGCCCCAGCATTTT.

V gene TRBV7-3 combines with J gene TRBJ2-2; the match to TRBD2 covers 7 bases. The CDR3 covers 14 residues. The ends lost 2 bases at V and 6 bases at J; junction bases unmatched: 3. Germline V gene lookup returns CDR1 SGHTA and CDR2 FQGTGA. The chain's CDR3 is CASSLGLAAGELFF. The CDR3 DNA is TGTGCCAGCAGCTTAGGGCTAGCGGCCGGGGAGCTGTTTTTT.

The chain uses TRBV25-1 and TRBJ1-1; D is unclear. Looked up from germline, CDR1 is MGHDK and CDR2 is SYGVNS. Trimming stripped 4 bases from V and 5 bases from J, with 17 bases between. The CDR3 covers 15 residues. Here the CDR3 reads CASSASGVEGTEAFF. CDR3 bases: TGTGCCAGCAGTGCCTCCGGGGTTGAGGGTACTGAAGCTTTCTTT.